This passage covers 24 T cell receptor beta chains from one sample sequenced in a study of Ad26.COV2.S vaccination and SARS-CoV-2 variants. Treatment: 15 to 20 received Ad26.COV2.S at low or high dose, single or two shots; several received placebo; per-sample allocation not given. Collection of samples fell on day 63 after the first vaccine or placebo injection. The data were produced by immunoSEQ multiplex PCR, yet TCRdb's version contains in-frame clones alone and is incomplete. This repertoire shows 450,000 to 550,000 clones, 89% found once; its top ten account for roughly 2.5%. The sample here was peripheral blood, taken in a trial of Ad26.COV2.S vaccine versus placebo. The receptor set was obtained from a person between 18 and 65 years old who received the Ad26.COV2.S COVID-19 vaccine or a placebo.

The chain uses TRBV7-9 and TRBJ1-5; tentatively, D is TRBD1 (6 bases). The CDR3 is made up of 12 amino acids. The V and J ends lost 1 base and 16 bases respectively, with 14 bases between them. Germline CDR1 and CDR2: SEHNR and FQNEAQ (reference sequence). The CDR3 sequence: CASSLGGHSLHF. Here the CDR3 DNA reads TGTGCCAGCAGCTTAGGGGGGCACAGTCTCCATTTT.

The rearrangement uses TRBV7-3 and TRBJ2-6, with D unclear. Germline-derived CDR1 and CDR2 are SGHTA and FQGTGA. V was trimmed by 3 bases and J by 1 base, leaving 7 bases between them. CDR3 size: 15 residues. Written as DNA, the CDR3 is TGTGCCAGCAGCTTGCGAAAGTCTGGGGCCAACGTCCTGACTTTC. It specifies CASSLRKSGANVLTF.

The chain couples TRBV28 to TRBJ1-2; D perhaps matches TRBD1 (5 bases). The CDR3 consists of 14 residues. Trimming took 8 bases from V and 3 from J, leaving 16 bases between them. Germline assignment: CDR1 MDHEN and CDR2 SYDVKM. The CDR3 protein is CASLPTVEYYGYTF. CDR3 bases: TGTGCCAGCCTGCCGACAGTTGAGTACTATGGCTACACCTTC.

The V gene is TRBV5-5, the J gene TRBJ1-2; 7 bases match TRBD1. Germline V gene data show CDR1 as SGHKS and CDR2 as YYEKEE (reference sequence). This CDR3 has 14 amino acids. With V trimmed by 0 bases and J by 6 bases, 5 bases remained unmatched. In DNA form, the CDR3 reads TGTGCCAGCAGCTTGGCCCCCGGGACAGATGGCTACACCTTC. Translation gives CASSLAPGTDGYTF.

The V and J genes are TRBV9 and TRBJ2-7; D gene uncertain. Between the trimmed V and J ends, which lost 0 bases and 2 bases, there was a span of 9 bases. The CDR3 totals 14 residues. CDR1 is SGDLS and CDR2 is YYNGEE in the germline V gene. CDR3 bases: TGTGCCAGCAGCGTAGGTTCTTCCCCCTACGAGCAGTACTTC. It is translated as CASSVGSSPYEQYF. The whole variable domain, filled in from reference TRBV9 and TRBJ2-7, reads DSGVTQTPKHLITATGQRVTLRCSPRSGDLSVYWYQQSLDQGLQFLIQYYNGEERAKGNILERFSAQQFPDLHSELNLSSLELGDSALYFCASSVGSSPYEQYFGPGTRLTVT.

Here the CDR3 reads CASRERPVGTEAFF. In nucleotides, the CDR3 is TGTGCCAGCAGGGAGCGCCCGGTGGGCACTGAAGCTTTCTTT. The rearrangement uses TRBV7-2 and TRBJ1-1, with D unresolved. CDR3 length equals 14 residues. V was shortened by 6 bases and J by 4 bases, with 15 bases between the two germline ends. The germline CDR1 and CDR2 sequences are SGHTA and FQGNSA.

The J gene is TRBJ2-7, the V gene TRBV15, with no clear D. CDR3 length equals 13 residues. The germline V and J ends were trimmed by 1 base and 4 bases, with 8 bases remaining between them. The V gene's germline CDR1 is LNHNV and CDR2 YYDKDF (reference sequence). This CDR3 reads CATSRVWAYEQYF. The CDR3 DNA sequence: TGTGCCACCAGCAGAGTGTGGGCTTACGAGCAGTACTTC.

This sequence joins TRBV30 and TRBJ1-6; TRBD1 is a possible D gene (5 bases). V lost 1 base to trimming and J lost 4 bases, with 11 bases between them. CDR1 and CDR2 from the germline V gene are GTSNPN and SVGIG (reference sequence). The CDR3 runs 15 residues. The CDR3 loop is CAWSEGAAYNSPLHF. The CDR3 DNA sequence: TGTGCCTGGAGTGAAGGGGCGGCTTATAATTCACCCCTCCACTTT.

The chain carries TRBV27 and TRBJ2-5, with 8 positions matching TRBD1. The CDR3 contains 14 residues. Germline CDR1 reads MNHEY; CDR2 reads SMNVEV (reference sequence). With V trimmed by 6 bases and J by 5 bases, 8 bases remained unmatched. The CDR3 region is CASSPDRGRETQYF. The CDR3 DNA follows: TGTGCCAGCAGCCCCGACAGGGGAAGGGAGACCCAGTACTTC.

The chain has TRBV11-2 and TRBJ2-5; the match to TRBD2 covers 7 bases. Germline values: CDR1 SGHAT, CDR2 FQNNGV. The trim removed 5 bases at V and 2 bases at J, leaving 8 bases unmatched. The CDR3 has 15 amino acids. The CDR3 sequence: CASSPTRGEQETQYF. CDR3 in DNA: TGTGCCAGCAGCCCCACCCGGGGGGAACAAGAGACCCAGTACTTC.

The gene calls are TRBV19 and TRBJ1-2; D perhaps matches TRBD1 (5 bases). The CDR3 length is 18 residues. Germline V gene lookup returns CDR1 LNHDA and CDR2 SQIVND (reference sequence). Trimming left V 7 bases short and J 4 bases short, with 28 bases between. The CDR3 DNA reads TGTGCCAGTACCCGATCTATCTCTACAGGCGGACATGGCTATGGCTACACCTTC. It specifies CASTRSISTGGHGYGYTF.

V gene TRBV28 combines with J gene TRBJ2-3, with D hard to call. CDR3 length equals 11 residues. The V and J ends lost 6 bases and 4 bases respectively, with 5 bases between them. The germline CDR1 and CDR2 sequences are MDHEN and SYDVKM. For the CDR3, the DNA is TGTGCCAGCAGGTGGGCAGATACGCAGTATTTT. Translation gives CASRWADTQYF.

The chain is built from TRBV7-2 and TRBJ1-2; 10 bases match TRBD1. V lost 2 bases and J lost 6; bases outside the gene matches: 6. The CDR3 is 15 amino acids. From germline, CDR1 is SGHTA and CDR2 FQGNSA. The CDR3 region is CASSLYRTGGDGYTF. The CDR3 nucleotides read TGTGCCAGCAGCTTATATCGGACAGGGGGTGATGGCTACACCTTC.

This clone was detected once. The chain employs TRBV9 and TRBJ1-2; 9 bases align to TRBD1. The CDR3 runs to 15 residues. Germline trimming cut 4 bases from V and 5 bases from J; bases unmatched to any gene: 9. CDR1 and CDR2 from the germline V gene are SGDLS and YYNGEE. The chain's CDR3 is CASSPSPGTGYGYTF. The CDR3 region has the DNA TGTGCCAGCAGCCCCTCCCCCGGGACAGGGTATGGCTACACCTTC.

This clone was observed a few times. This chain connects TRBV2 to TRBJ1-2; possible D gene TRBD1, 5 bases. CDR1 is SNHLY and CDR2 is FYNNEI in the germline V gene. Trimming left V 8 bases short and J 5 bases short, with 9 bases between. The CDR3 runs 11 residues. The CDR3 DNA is TGTGCCAGCGGCAGGGAGTATGGCTACACCTTC. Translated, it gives CASGREYGYTF.

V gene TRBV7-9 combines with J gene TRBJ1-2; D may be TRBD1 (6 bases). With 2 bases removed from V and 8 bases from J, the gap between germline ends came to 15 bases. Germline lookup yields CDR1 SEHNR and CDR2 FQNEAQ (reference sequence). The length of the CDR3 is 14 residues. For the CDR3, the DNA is TGTGCCAGCAGCTTAATCCGCGGGGGGCTAGGCTACACCTTC. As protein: CASSLIRGGLGYTF.

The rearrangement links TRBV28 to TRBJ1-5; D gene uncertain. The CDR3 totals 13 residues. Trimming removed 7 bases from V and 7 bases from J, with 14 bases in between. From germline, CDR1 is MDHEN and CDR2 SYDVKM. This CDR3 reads CASTLLFGQPQHF. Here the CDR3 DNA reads TGTGCCAGCACACTTTTATTCGGGCAGCCCCAGCATTTT.

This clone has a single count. The CDR3 reads CASSYSAADPTYEQYV. The CDR3, as DNA: TGTGCCAGCAGTTACTCGGCGGCGGACCCTACCTACGAGCAGTACGTC. The V and J genes are TRBV6-6 and TRBJ2-7; D gene uncertain. CDR3 size: 16 residues. V lost 0 bases and J 2 bases, leaving 14 bases between the germline ends. CDR1 and CDR2 from the germline V gene are MNHNY and SVGAGI (reference sequence).

The CDR3 DNA sequence: TGTGCCACCAGTGAGCCCGGGACAGGCCCCAATCAGCCCCAGCATTTT. The encoded protein is CATSEPGTGPNQPQHF. The chain is built from TRBV24-1 and TRBJ1-5, with 8 bases that match TRBD1. V lost 4 bases and J lost 3; bases outside the gene matches: 7. The CDR3 runs 16 residues. Per germline, CDR1 KGHDR and CDR2 SFDVKD.

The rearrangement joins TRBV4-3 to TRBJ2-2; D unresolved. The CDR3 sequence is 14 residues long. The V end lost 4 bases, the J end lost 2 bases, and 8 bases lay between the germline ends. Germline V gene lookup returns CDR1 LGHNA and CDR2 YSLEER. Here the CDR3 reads CASSLTYNTGELFF. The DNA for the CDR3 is TGCGCCAGCAGCCTGACTTATAACACCGGGGAGCTGTTTTTT.

The CDR3 coding sequence is TGTGCCACCAGTGATTTGCTGGGGACAGCCATGAACACTGAAGCTTTCTTT. Protein sequence: CATSDLLGTAMNTEAFF. The V gene is TRBV24-1, the J gene TRBJ1-1, with 7 bases that match TRBD1. The V segment lost 0 bases and the J segment 0 bases; nucleotides outside the gene matches: 6. The CDR3 has 17 residues. Germline V gene sequence: CDR1 KGHDR, CDR2 SFDVKD.

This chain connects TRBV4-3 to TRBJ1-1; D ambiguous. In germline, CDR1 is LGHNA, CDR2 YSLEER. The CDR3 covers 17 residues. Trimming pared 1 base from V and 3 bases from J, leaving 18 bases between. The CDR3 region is CASSQGGINGLDTEAFF. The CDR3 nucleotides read TGCGCCAGCAGCCAAGGTGGGATTAACGGTTTGGACACTGAAGCTTTCTTT.

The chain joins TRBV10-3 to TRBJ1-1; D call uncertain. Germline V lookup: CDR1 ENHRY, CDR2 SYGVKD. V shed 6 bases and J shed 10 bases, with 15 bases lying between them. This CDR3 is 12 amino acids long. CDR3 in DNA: TGTGCCATCAGCGGACGAAATGAGGGAGCTTTCTTT. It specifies CAISGRNEGAFF.

The CDR3 region has the DNA TGTGCCATCAGCCCCACGGAGGCCTGGGCTTTCTTT. Translating gives CAISPTEAWAFF. The rearrangement uses TRBV10-3 and TRBJ1-1, with D unresolved. Trimming removed 6 bases at V and 11 bases at J, with 16 bases between. The CDR3 extends over 12 amino acids. CDR1 and CDR2 from the germline V gene are ENHRY and SYGVKD.